This is a list of T cell receptor beta chains from one sample in a study of beta chain features in type 1 diabetes. TCRdb's table, derived via immunoSEQ multiplex PCR, lists solely in-frame clones and lacks some. Of approximately 250,000 clones listed, 9.5% to 13% are singletons. Sequenced: naive CD4+ T cells from blood. The receptors shown here come from a man younger than 40 with type 1 diabetes. Each CDR3 is given with its conserved first and last residue. A D gene is named only where the DNA matches it firmly. Part of the rows lack a size; the others show once, few, many or a class for expanded clones.

CDR3 | DNA | J | D | length | size | V
CASSLGQYNSPLHF | TGTGCCAGCAGTTTGGGACAGTACAATTCACCCCTCCACTTT | TRBJ1-6 | TRBD1 | 14 | few | TRBV28
CASSYSSFQMNTEAFF | TGTGCCAGCAGTTACTCGTCCTTCCAGATGAACACTGAAGCTTTCTTT | TRBJ1-1 | NA | 16 | NA | TRBV6-5
CASSPGLGYSYEQYF | TGTGCCAGCAGCCCGGGACTGGGGTACTCCTACGAGCAGTACTTC | TRBJ2-7 | NA | 15 | few | TRBV7-9
CASSLERGGELFF | TGTGCCAGCAGCTTGGAACGGGGCGGGGAGCTGTTTTTT | TRBJ2-2 | NA | 13 | NA | TRBV5-4
CASSTSPDTEAFF | TGTGCCAGCAGCACTTCACCGGACACTGAAGCTTTCTTT | TRBJ1-1 | NA | 13 | few | TRBV9
CSVVGGTGRYTEAFF | TGCAGCGTTGTAGGGGGGACAGGGAGGTACACTGAAGCTTTCTTT | TRBJ1-1 | TRBD1 | 15 | NA | TRBV29-1
CASSYVGGRAEQYF | TGTGCCAGCAGTTACGTGGGAGGCCGAGCCGAGCAGTACTTC | TRBJ2-7 | NA | 14 | few | TRBV6-5
CASSLGHTEAFF | TGTGCCAGCAGTCTAGGTCACACTGAAGCTTTCTTT | TRBJ1-1 | NA | 12 | NA | TRBV28
CASSLPRTGAGANVLTF | TGTGCCAGCAGCTTACCACGTACGGGTGCTGGGGCCAACGTCCTGACTTTC | TRBJ2-6 | NA | 17 | few | TRBV7-8
CASSLALRALTYEQYF | TGTGCCAGCAGCTTAGCTCTCAGGGCATTAACCTACGAGCAGTACTTC | TRBJ2-7 | NA | 16 | few | TRBV11-2
CASFETSGGRSYNEQFF | TGTGCCAGCTTTGAGACTAGCGGGGGGAGGTCCTACAATGAGCAGTTCTTC | TRBJ2-1 | TRBD2 | 17 | few | TRBV28
CASSQGGSYNEQFF | TGTGCCAGCAGCCAGGGGGGATCCTACAATGAGCAGTTCTTC | TRBJ2-1 | NA | 14 | few | TRBV14
CSVETGTRETQYF | TGCAGCGTCGAGACCGGGACTCGAGAGACCCAGTACTTC | TRBJ2-5 | NA | 13 | NA | TRBV29-1
CASSPIGGGRGEQYF | TGTGCCAGCAGTCCCATCGGGGGGGGCCGGGGCGAGCAGTACTTC | TRBJ2-7 | TRBD2 | 15 | NA | TRBV2
CASRGQVVSRFKNIQYF | TGTGCCAGCAGGGGACAGGTGGTTAGCCGGTTCAAAAACATTCAGTACTTC | TRBJ2-4 | TRBD1 | 17 | NA | TRBV19
CASGLGGTSSDTQYF | TGTGCTAGTGGTTTGGGGGGGACTAGCTCAGATACGCAGTATTTT | TRBJ2-3 | TRBD2 | 15 | NA | TRBV12-5
CASSFGTQDGYTF | TGTGCCAGCAGCTTTGGGACACAGGATGGCTACACCTTC | TRBJ1-2 | NA | 13 | NA | TRBV5-6
CASSLRGTYEQYF | TGTGCCAGCAGCTTGAGGGGTACCTACGAGCAGTACTTC | TRBJ2-7 | NA | 13 | few | TRBV5-4
CASSEGGGTSNQPQHF | TGTGCCAGCAGTGAAGGAGGGGGTACTAGCAATCAGCCCCAGCATTTT | TRBJ1-5 | NA | 16 | few | TRBV2
CASSLGRDISNTQYF | TGTGCCAGCAGCTTGGGGAGGGATATATCAAATACGCAGTATTTT | TRBJ2-3 | TRBD2 | 15 | few | TRBV7-3
CASIGGYGYTF | TGTGCCAGCATCGGGGGGTATGGCTACACCTTC | TRBJ1-2 | NA | 11 | NA | TRBV9
CASSRQDSSGNTIYF | TGTGCCAGCAGTCGCCAGGACAGCTCTGGAAACACCATATATTTT | TRBJ1-3 | NA | 15 | NA | TRBV5-6
CASSPDISYEQYF | TGTGCCAGCTCACCCGACATAAGCTACGAGCAGTACTTC | TRBJ2-7 | NA | 13 | few | TRBV18
CAVRISGTDTQYF | TGTGCCGTGCGGATCTCGGGCACAGATACGCAGTATTTT | TRBJ2-3 | NA | 13 | few | TRBV6-5
CASREAGVDTQYF | TGTGCCAGCAGAGAAGCGGGAGTGGATACGCAGTATTTT | TRBJ2-3 | TRBD2 | 13 | NA | TRBV7-2
CASSVGGTGTEAFF | TGTGCCAGCAGTGTAGGGGGAACTGGAACTGAAGCTTTCTTT | TRBJ1-1 | NA | 14 | few | TRBV5-4
CASSPSDTSNTEAFF | TGTGCCAGCTCTCCCTCCGATACATCGAACACTGAAGCTTTCTTT | TRBJ1-1 | NA | 15 | few | TRBV18
CASSPAPGQGIHEQYF | TGCGCCAGCAGCCCGGCCCCGGGACAGGGGATCCACGAGCAGTACTTC | TRBJ2-7 | TRBD1 | 16 | few | TRBV5-1
CASSRVKQGEKLFF | TGTGCCAGCAGTCGGGTTAAGCAGGGAGAAAAACTGTTTTTT | TRBJ1-4 | NA | 14 | few | TRBV6-5